This TCR beta chain was retrieved from a study of blood T cells in healthy people across ages. A J-beta primer mix and a sample-barcoded 5' primer were used in a second PCR of roughly 7 to 12 cycles. From the 5' RACE reads, TCRdb called clonotypes with MiXCR, one entry per CDR3 protein. Here the sample spans some 1.4 million distinct CDR3 sequences, roughly 40% being singletons. The junction had 5 bases not matched to a gene; V was cut back by 1 base and J by 5 bases. The V gene's germline CDR1 is LNHNV and CDR2 YYDKDF (reference sequence). The CDR3 is made up of 15 amino acids. The source is a woman younger than 35 in good health. This sequence joins TRBV15 and TRBJ2-7, with TRBD1 matching over 10 bases. Source material: blood. DNA of the CDR3: TGTGCCACCAGCAGAGTTGGGACAGGGGTCAACGAGCAGTACTTC. This sequence encodes CATSRVGTGVNEQYF.